This T cell receptor beta chain originates from a study of long-term antiretroviral therapy in people with HIV. CDR3 length: 15 residues. The V end was cut by 4 bases, the J end by 6 bases, with 18 bases between. The germline V gene has CDR1 LGHNA and CDR2 YNFKEQ. Samples held about 0.9-10 million cryopreserved PBMC, and DNA extraction followed. Concerning this clone: Its antigen is currently unknown.

With survey level as its setting, the immunoSEQ assay was v3.0. TCRdb's copy holds only in-frame clones and misses some; the assay was immunoSEQ multiplex PCR. The sample yields 20,000 to 30,000 clones, around 83% seen once. Study-level points and caveats: Whereas controls had wider CDR3 length ranges, HIV repertoires had narrower ones.

The specimen was unsorted PBMCs, collected about 2.6 years after starting antiretroviral therapy. The chain has TRBV4-2 and TRBJ1-1; TRBD1 is a possible D gene (6 bases). This sequence was found in a man aged 40-49 years with HIV. The CDR3 is CASSPRTVPGAEAFF. For the CDR3, the DNA is TGTGCCAGCAGCCCGCGGACAGTTCCCGGGGCTGAAGCTTTCTTT.